This is a list of T cell receptor beta chains from one sample in a study of blood T cells in healthy people across ages. TCRdb reprocessed the 5' RACE reads with MiXCR, giving one entry per CDR3 protein. The sample contains approximately 850,000 distinct CDR3 sequences, approximately 48% of which appear only once. Specimen: blood. The origin of the receptors is a man aged 55 to 70 in good health. Each CDR3 is given with its conserved first and last residue. A D gene is named only where the DNA matches it firmly. Where a row states a size, it is once, few, many or the class of an expanded clone; other rows omit it.

V: TRBV6-2/TRBV6-3
size: NA
D: TRBD1
J: TRBJ1-1
DNA: TGTGCCAGCAGTAGATCTCGGCAGGGGGCTTCTGAAGCTTTCTTT
CDR3: CASSRSRQGASEAFF

V: TRBV7-2
size: NA
D: NA
J: TRBJ1-5
DNA: TGTGCCAGCAGCTTAGGGGGTGATCGGCCCCAGCATTTT
CDR3: CASSLGGDRPQHF

V: TRBV30
size: NA
D: NA
J: TRBJ1-2
DNA: TGTGCCTGGAGTGTACTGCAGGGCCATGGCTACACCTTC
CDR3: CAWSVLQGHGYTF

V: TRBV27
size: NA
D: TRBD1
J: TRBJ2-1
DNA: TGTGCCAGCAGTAAGCCGGGACAGCGATCCTACAAGGAGCAGTTCTTC
CDR3: CASSKPGQRSYKEQFF

V: TRBV2
size: NA
D: TRBD1
J: TRBJ1-1
DNA: TGTGCCAGCAGCCCCAGACAGGGTCTTGGCACTGAAGCTTTCTTT
CDR3: CASSPRQGLGTEAFF

V: TRBV12-3/TRBV12-4
size: NA
D: NA
J: TRBJ2-1
DNA: TGTGCCAGCAGTTTAGGACCTGTGGAGACCCAGTTCTTC
CDR3: CASSLGPVETQFF

V: TRBV27
size: NA
D: TRBD2
J: TRBJ2-1
DNA: TGTGCCAGCAACCCCCTAGCGGGGATATACAATGAGCAGTTCTTC
CDR3: CASNPLAGIYNEQFF

V: TRBV4-1
size: NA
D: NA
J: TRBJ2-1
DNA: TGCGCCAGCAGCCAAGATCCCCCGGGGAAATACAATGAGCAGTTCTTC
CDR3: CASSQDPPGKYNEQFF

V: TRBV7-2
size: NA
D: TRBD1
J: TRBJ2-3
DNA: TGTGCCAGCAGCTTCACAGGGGCTGGTAGCACAGATACGCAGTATTTT
CDR3: CASSFTGAGSTDTQYF

V: TRBV7-9
size: NA
D: TRBD1
J: TRBJ2-1
DNA: TGTGCCAGCAGCCTCAAGCGATCCGGACAGGGTTTCAATGAGCAGTTCTTC
CDR3: CASSLKRSGQGFNEQFF

V: TRBV5-1
size: few
D: TRBD1
J: TRBJ2-6
DNA: TGCGCCAGCAGCTTGGTGTTTTTGGGACAGGGCATCTCTGGGGCCAACGTCCTGACTTTC
CDR3: CASSLVFLGQGISGANVLTF

V: TRBV29-1
size: NA
D: NA
J: TRBJ1-1
DNA: TGCAGCGTTACACCGAGCCTCACTGAAGCTTTCTTT
CDR3: CSVTPSLTEAFF

V: TRBV20-1
size: NA
D: NA
J: TRBJ2-5
DNA: TGCAGTGCCAGACAGCATCAAGAGACCCAGTACTTC
CDR3: CSARQHQETQYF

V: TRBV9
size: few
D: NA
J: TRBJ2-5
DNA: TGTGCCAGCAGCAGAAGTGAGTTAGAGACCCAGTACTTC
CDR3: CASSRSELETQYF

V: TRBV6-5
size: NA
D: TRBD1
J: TRBJ1-2
DNA: TGTGCCAGCAGTTACTCGGCCGGACAGGACTATGGCTACACCTTC
CDR3: CASSYSAGQDYGYTF

V: TRBV7-2
size: NA
D: TRBD2
J: TRBJ2-3
DNA: TGTGCCAGCAGCTTTTGGACGGGGGGGCCAGTAGATACGCAGTATTTT
CDR3: CASSFWTGGPVDTQYF

V: TRBV11-2
size: NA
D: NA
J: TRBJ1-4
DNA: TGTGCCAGCAGCTCGCGCCGTGTTGAGAGGTCGTCCAGCGGAACTAATGAAAAACTGTTTTTT
CDR3: CASSSRRVERSSSGTNEKLFF

V: TRBV7-2
size: NA
D: TRBD2
J: TRBJ2-7
DNA: TGTGCCAGCAGCTCCCATGCGGGACGGGGGAGGGGCTACGAGCAGTACTTC
CDR3: CASSSHAGRGRGYEQYF

V: TRBV12-3/TRBV12-4
size: once
D: NA
J: TRBJ1-5
DNA: TGTGCCAGCAGTATTTCTGGGAATCAGCCCCGGCATTTT
CDR3: CASSISGNQPRHF

V: TRBV20-1
size: few
D: TRBD2
J: TRBJ2-1
DNA: TGCAGTGCTAGCCTAGCGGGGGGTAGGGGGGCGCAGTTCTTC
CDR3: CSASLAGGRGAQFF

V: TRBV12-3/TRBV12-4
size: NA
D: NA
J: TRBJ1-5
DNA: TGTGCCTCCCGAACAACGGGGGGAGCTCAGCCCCAGCATTTT
CDR3: CASRTTGGAQPQHF

V: TRBV18
size: NA
D: NA
J: TRBJ2-2
DNA: TGTGCCAGTTCATACCTCCCTACAGGCGCCACCGGGGAGCTGTTTTTT
CDR3: CASSYLPTGATGELFF

V: TRBV18
size: few
D: TRBD1
J: TRBJ2-7
DNA: TGTGCCAGCTCACAGACAGGGATACGCGAGCAGTACTTC
CDR3: CASSQTGIREQYF

V: TRBV25-1
size: NA
D: NA
J: TRBJ2-5
DNA: TGTGCCAGCAGTGAATTCCCGTCCGGGAAAGAGACCCAGTACTTC
CDR3: CASSEFPSGKETQYF

V: TRBV9
size: NA
D: NA
J: TRBJ2-1
DNA: TGTGCCAGCAGCGTGGTACAGACCCAATATGAGCAGTTCTTC
CDR3: CASSVVQTQYEQFF

V: TRBV30
size: NA
D: TRBD2
J: TRBJ2-3
DNA: TGTGCCTGGAGTAGCGGGAGACGCACAGATACGCAGTATTTT
CDR3: CAWSSGRRTDTQYF

V: TRBV29-1
size: few
D: NA
J: TRBJ2-3
DNA: TGCAGCGTTGAAGATCTTGCGGGCTACACAGATACGCAGTATTTT
CDR3: CSVEDLAGYTDTQYF

V: TRBV6-2/TRBV6-3
size: few
D: TRBD1
J: TRBJ2-6
DNA: TGTGCCAGCAGCCCGGGACAGTACCCCTCTGGGGCCAACGTCCTGACTTTC
CDR3: CASSPGQYPSGANVLTF

V: TRBV12-3/TRBV12-4
size: NA
D: NA
J: TRBJ1-1
DNA: TGTGCCAGCAGTTTCTCAGGGTTGGGTGATATGAACACTGAAGCTTTCTTT
CDR3: CASSFSGLGDMNTEAFF

V: TRBV7-2
size: NA
D: TRBD2
J: TRBJ2-7
DNA: TGTGCCAGCAGCCCTTACGGGACTAGCGGGGGCCGACTCCCCTACAAGCAGTACTTC
CDR3: CASSPYGTSGGRLPYKQYF

V: TRBV6-1
size: few
D: TRBD2
J: TRBJ2-3
DNA: TGTGCCAGCAGAAAGGAGACTAGCGGAACTACAGATACGCAGTATTTT
CDR3: CASRKETSGTTDTQYF

V: TRBV29-1
size: few
D: TRBD1
J: TRBJ1-2
DNA: TGCAGCGTTGACGGGGGGACAGGTCCTTATGGCTACACCTTC
CDR3: CSVDGGTGPYGYTF

V: TRBV4-1
size: NA
D: NA
J: TRBJ2-7
DNA: TGCGCCAGCAGCCACGGCAGGGAGTCCTACGAGCAGTACTTC
CDR3: CASSHGRESYEQYF

V: TRBV6-1
size: many
D: TRBD2
J: TRBJ2-1
DNA: TGTGCCAGCAGTGAGGGACTAGCGGGGTACAATGAGCAGTTCTTC
CDR3: CASSEGLAGYNEQFF

V: TRBV11-2
size: once
D: NA
J: TRBJ2-7
DNA: TGTGCCAGCAGCTTAGAGGGGGGTACAGGAGGCTACGAGCAGTACTTC
CDR3: CASSLEGGTGGYEQYF

V: TRBV12-3/TRBV12-4
size: NA
D: NA
J: TRBJ2-2
DNA: TGTGCCAGCAGTGTATCAATCACCGGGGAGCTGTTTTTT
CDR3: CASSVSITGELFF

V: TRBV7-9
size: NA
D: TRBD1
J: TRBJ2-7
DNA: TGTGCCAGCACCTCGGGACAGGTATTTTACGAGCAGTACTTC
CDR3: CASTSGQVFYEQYF

V: TRBV29-1
size: few
D: NA
J: TRBJ1-4
DNA: TGCAGCTGCCGCAGTGCAACTAATGAAAAACTGTTTTTT
CDR3: CSCRSATNEKLFF

V: TRBV2
size: few
D: NA
J: TRBJ2-2
DNA: TGTGCCAGCAGTGAAGTGGGGACAACGAACACCGGGGAGCTGTTTTTT
CDR3: CASSEVGTTNTGELFF

V: TRBV5-6
size: NA
D: NA
J: TRBJ1-1
DNA: TGTGCCAGCAGCTTGCCGGGGGAGGGGGCTGAAGCTTTCTTT
CDR3: CASSLPGEGAEAFF

V: TRBV25-1
size: NA
D: TRBD1
J: TRBJ1-6
DNA: TGTGCCTGCAGCTCGACAGGGGGTAATAATTCACCCCTCCACTTT
CDR3: CACSSTGGNNSPLHF

V: TRBV6-2/TRBV6-3
size: once
D: NA
J: TRBJ2-1
DNA: TGTGCCAGCAGTTACCTCGTCGGGTCTGGCGGAGACTACAATGAGCAGTTCTTC
CDR3: CASSYLVGSGGDYNEQFF

V: TRBV6-2/TRBV6-3
size: once
D: TRBD1
J: TRBJ1-6
DNA: TGTGCCAGCAGTTACGAAACCGGGACAGGGCATTCACCCCTCCACTTT
CDR3: CASSYETGTGHSPLHF

V: TRBV29-1
size: many
D: TRBD1
J: TRBJ1-2
DNA: TGCAGCGTTGCGGACAGGGATAACTATGGCTACACCTTC
CDR3: CSVADRDNYGYTF

V: TRBV9
size: few
D: TRBD2
J: TRBJ2-4
DNA: TGTGCCAGCAGCCCGGGACTAGCGGGGGGAGTTAGCATTCAGTACTTC
CDR3: CASSPGLAGGVSIQYF

V: TRBV12-3/TRBV12-4
size: few
D: NA
J: TRBJ2-2
DNA: TGTGCCAGCAATTTTTTTGGCGCCGGGGAGCTGTTTTTT
CDR3: CASNFFGAGELFF

V: TRBV20-1
size: NA
D: NA
J: TRBJ1-1
DNA: TGCAGTGCTAAATTGGTAGGGACCACTGAAGCTTTCTTT
CDR3: CSAKLVGTTEAFF